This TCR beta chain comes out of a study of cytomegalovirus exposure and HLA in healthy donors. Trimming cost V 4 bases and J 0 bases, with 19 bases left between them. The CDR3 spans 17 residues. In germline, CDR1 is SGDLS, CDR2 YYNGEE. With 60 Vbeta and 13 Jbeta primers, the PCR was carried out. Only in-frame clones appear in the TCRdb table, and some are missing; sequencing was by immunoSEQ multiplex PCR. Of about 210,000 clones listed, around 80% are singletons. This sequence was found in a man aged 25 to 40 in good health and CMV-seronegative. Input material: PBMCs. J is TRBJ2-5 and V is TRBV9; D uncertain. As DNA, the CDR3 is TGTGCCAGCAGCCCTTTACCGAGAGGATCGTACCAAGAGACCCAGTACTTC. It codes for CASSPLPRGSYQETQYF.